Below, 3 T cell receptor beta chains from the same sample are listed, as sequenced in a study of blood T cell repertoires in COVID-19. Method: immunoSEQ multiplex PCR; TCRdb's copy keeps in-frame clones and lacks some. The sample has under 250,000 clones, about nine tenths seen once; the top ten hold just over 2.5%. The sequenced sample was PBMCs or T cells enriched from blood (not recorded which). Receptor source: a woman aged 25-40 years with acute COVID-19.

V is TRBV9 and J is TRBJ1-4; D may be TRBD1 (6 bases). Trimming shortened V by 0 bases and J by 0 bases, and 21 bases separated the two germline ends. Germline V gene data show CDR1 as SGDLS and CDR2 as YYNGEE. The CDR3 contains 20 residues. This CDR3 is CASSVGPQETGSATNEKLFF. The CDR3 DNA sequence: TGTGCCAGCAGCGTAGGCCCGCAAGAGACAGGCTCCGCAACTAATGAAAAACTGTTTTTT.

The chain uses TRBV2 and TRBJ1-2, with TRBD1 as a possible D gene (6 bases). Looked up from germline, CDR1 is SNHLY and CDR2 is FYNNEI. The V and J ends lost 2 bases and 1 base respectively, with 8 bases between them. The CDR3 runs to 14 residues. CDR3 in DNA: TGTGCCAGCAGTGAACAGGGGAATAACTATGGCTACACCTTC. Amino acid sequence: CASSEQGNNYGYTF.

The V call is TRBV10-1, the J call TRBJ2-7; D unclear. The CDR3 sequence is 12 residues long. V gave up 0 bases and J gave up 9 bases, with 9 bases separating them. CDR1 and CDR2 (germline): WNHNN, SYGVQD (reference sequence). CDR3 sequence (DNA): TGCGCCAGCAGTGAGTCGCCTAAAGCGCAGTACTTC. Its protein product is CASSESPKAQYF.